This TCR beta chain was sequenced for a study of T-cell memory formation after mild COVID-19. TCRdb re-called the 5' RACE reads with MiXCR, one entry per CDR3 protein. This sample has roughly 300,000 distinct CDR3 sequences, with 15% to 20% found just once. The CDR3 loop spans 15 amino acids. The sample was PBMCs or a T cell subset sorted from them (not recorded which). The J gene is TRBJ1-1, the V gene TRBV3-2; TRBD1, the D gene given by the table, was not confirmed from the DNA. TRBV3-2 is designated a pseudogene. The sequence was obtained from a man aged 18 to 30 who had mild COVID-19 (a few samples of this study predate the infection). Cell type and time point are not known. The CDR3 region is CASSPRYRGNTEAFF. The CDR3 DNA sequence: TGTGCCAGCAGCCCGCGATACAGGGGGAACACTGAAGCTTTCTTT.